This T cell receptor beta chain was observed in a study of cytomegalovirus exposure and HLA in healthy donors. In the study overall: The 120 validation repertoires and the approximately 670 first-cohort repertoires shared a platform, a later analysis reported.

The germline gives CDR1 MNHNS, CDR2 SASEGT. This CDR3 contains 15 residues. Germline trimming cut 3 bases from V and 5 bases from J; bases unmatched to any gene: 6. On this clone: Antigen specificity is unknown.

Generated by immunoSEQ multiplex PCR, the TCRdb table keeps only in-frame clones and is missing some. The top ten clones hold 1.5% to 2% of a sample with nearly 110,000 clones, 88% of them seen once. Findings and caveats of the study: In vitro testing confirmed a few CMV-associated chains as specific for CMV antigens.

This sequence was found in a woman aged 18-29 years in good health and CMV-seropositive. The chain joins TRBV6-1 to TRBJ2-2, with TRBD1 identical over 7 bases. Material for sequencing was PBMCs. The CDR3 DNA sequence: TGTGCCAGCAGTGATGAGGGGGCGGGTACCGGGGAGCTGTTTTTT. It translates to CASSDEGAGTGELFF.